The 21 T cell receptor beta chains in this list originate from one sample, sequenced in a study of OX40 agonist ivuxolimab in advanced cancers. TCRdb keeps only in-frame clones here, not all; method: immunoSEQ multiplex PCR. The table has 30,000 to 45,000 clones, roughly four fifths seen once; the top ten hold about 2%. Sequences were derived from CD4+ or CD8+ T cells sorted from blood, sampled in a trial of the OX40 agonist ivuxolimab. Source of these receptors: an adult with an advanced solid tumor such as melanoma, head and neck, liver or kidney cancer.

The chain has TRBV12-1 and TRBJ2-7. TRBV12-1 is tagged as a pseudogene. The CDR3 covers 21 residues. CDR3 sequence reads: CASSFGNITRWIITTRGEQYF. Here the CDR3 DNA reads TGTGCCAGCAGCTTTGGGAACATCACACGATGGATTATCACTACGAGGGGCGAGCAGTACTTC.

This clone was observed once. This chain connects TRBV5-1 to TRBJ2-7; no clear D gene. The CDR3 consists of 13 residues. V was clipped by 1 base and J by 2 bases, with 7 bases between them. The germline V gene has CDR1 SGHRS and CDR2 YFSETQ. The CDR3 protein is CASSLTETYEQYF. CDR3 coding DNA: TGCGCCAGCAGCTTGACAGAGACCTACGAGCAGTACTTC.

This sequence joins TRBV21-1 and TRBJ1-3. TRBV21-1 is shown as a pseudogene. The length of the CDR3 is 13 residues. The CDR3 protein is CASSRIAGNTIYF. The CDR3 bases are TGTGCCAGCAGCAGAATCGCTGGAAACACCATATATTTT.

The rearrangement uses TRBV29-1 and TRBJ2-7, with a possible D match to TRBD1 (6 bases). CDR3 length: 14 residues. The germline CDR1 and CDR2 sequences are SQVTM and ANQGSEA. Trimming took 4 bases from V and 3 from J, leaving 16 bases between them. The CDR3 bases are TGCAGCGTTGGAACAGGGAATCCCGTCTACGAGCAGTACTTC. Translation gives CSVGTGNPVYEQYF.

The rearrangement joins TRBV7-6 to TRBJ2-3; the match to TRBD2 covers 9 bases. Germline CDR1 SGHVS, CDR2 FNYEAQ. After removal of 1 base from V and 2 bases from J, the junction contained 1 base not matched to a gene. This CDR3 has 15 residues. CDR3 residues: CASSLVAGATDTQYF. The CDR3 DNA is TGTGCCAGCAGCTTAGTAGCGGGGGCCACAGATACGCAGTATTTT.

The CDR3 nucleotides read TGTGCCACCACCTCGGTACAGCCTCCCTACGAGCAGTACTTC. Amino acids: CATTSVQPPYEQYF. The chain joins TRBV28 to TRBJ2-7; no firm D call. This CDR3 has 14 amino acids. Germline CDR1 is MDHEN and CDR2 is SYDVKM. Trimming pared 10 bases from V and 2 bases from J, leaving 18 bases between.

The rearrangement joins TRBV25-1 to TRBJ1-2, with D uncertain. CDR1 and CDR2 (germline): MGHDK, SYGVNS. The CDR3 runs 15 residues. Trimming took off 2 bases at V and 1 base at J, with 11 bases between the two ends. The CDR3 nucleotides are TGTGCCAGCAGTGAAAGACAAGCCAGTAACTATGGCTACACCTTC. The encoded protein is CASSERQASNYGYTF.

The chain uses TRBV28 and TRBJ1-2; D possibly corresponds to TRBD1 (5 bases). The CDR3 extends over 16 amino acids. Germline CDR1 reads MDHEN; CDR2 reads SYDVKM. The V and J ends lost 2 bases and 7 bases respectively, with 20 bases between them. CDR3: CASSLINRSVGGGYTF. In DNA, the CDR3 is TGTGCCAGCAGTTTAATTAACAGGTCGGTCGGGGGTGGCTACACCTTC.

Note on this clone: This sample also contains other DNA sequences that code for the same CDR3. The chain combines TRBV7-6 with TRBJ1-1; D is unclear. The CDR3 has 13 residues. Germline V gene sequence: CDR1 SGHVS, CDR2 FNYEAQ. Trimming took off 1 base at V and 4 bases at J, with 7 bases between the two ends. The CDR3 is CASSLVLSTEAFF. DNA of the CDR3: TGTGCCAGCAGCTTAGTCCTATCCACTGAAGCTTTCTTT.

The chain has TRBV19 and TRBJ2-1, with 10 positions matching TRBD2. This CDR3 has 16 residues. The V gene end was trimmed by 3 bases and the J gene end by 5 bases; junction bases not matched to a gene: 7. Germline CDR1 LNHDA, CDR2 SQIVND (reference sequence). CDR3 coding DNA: TGTGCCAGTAGTATCGCGGCTAGCGGGAGTCACAATGAGCAGTTCTTC. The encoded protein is CASSIAASGSHNEQFF.

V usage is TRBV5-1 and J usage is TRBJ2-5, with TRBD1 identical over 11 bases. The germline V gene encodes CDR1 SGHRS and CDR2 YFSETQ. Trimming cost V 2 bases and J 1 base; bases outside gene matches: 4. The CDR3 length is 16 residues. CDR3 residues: CASSLLGTGGQETQYF. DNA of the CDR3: TGCGCCAGCAGCTTACTCGGGACAGGGGGCCAAGAGACCCAGTACTTC.

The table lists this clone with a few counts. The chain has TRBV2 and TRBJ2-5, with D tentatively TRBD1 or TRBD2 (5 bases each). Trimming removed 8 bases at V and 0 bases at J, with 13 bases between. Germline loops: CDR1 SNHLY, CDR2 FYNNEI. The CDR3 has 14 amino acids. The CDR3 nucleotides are TGTGCCAGCCTTACGGGACGGAACCAAGAGACCCAGTACTTC. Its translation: CASLTGRNQETQYF.

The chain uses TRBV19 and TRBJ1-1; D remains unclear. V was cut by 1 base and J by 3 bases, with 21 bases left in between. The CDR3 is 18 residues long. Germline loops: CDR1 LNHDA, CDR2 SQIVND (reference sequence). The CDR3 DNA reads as TGTGCCAGTAGTATAGGTGCGACACGTACTCCGCGGGACACTGAAGCTTTCTTT. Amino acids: CASSIGATRTPRDTEAFF.

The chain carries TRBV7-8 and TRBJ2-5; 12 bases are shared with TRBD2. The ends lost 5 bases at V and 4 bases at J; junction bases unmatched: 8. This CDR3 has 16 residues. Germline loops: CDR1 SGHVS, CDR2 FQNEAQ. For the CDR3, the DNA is TGTGCCAGCAGCGCGACTAGCGGGGGCGGTTTAGAGACCCAGTACTTC. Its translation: CASSATSGGGLETQYF.

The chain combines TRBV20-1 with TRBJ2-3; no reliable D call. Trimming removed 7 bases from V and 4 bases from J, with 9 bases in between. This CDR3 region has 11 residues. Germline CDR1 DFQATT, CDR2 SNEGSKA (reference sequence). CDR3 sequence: CSERRADTQYF. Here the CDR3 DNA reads TGCAGTGAAAGGCGAGCAGATACGCAGTATTTT.

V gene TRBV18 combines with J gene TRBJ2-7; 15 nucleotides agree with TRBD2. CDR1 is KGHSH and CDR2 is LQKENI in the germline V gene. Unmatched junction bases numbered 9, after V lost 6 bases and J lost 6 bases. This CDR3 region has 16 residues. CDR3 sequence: CASSPVVGLAGGEQYF. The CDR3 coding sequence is TGTGCCAGCTCGCCTGTCGTGGGACTAGCGGGAGGCGAGCAGTACTTC.

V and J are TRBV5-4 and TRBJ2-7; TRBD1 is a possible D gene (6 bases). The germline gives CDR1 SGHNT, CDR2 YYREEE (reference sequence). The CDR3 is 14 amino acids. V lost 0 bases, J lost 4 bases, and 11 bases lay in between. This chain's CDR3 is CASSLGDNPYEQYF. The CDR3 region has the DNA TGTGCCAGCAGCTTGGGGGACAACCCTTACGAGCAGTACTTC.

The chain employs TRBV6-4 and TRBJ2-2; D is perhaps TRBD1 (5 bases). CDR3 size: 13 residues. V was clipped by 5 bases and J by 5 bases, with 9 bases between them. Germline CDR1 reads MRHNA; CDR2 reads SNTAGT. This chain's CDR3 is CASSNRRTGELFF. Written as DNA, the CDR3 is TGTGCCAGCAGTAACAGGCGAACCGGGGAGCTGTTTTTT.

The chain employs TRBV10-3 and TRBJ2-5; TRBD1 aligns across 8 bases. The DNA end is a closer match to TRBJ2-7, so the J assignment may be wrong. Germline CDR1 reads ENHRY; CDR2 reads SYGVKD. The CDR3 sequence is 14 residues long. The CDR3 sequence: CASLLGQGSYEQYF. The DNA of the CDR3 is TGTGCCAGCCTGCTTGGACAGGGTTCTTACGAGCAGTACTTC.

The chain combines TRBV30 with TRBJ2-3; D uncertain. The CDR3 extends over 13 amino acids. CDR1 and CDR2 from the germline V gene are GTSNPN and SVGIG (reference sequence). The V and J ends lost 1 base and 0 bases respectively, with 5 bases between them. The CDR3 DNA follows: TGTGCCTGGAGTGGTGCTAGCACAGATACGCAGTATTTT. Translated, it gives CAWSGASTDTQYF.

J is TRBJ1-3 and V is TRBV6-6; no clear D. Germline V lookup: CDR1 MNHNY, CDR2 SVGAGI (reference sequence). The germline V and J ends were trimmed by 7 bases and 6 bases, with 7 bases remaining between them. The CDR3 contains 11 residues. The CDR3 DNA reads TGTGCCAGCACCGCGCAAAACACCATATATTTT. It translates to CASTAQNTIYF.